The next 6 T cell receptor beta chains were all read from a single sample in a study of OX40 agonist ivuxolimab in advanced cancers. Sequencing was performed with immunoSEQ multiplex PCR; in TCRdb, only in-frame clones are kept and a portion is missing. This sample has about 100,000 clones, with 80% to 95% found just once. The source material was CD4+ or CD8+ T cells sorted from blood, sampled in a trial of the OX40 agonist ivuxolimab. These receptors all stem from an adult with an advanced solid tumor such as melanoma, head and neck, liver or kidney cancer.

This chain connects TRBV9 to TRBJ1-3; 7 nucleotides match TRBD1. Trimming at V came to 3 bases and at J to 0 bases, leaving 9 bases not matched to a gene. CDR1 and CDR2 (germline): SGDLS, YYNGEE. The CDR3 extends over 17 amino acids. The CDR3 DNA reads TGTGCCAGCAGCGCTACCGGGACAGAGAGCTCTGGAAACACCATATATTTT. This sequence encodes CASSATGTESSGNTIYF.

V usage is TRBV30 and J usage is TRBJ2-3, with 9 bases matching TRBD2. The junction had 4 bases not matched to a gene; V was cut back by 3 bases and J by 6 bases. This CDR3 comprises 13 residues. Germline V gene lookup returns CDR1 GTSNPN and CDR2 SVGIG (reference sequence). CDR3 DNA: TGTGCCTGGAGCCTCGGGACTAGCGATACGCAGTATTTT. As protein: CAWSLGTSDTQYF.

The chain joins TRBV27 to TRBJ2-1; TRBD2 agrees at 7 bases. V was pared by 6 bases and J by 0 bases, with 11 bases of the junction left unmatched. The CDR3 totals 17 residues. The germline V gene encodes CDR1 MNHEY and CDR2 SMNVEV (reference sequence). CDR3 nucleotides: TGTGCCAGCAGAAAGAGCGGGACCGCCTTCTCCTACAATGAGCAGTTCTTC. It is translated as CASRKSGTAFSYNEQFF.

The chain couples TRBV6-6 to TRBJ1-5; perhaps TRBD1 as D (6 bases). The CDR3 is made up of 15 amino acids. V dropped 5 bases and J dropped 3 bases, with 14 bases sitting between them. CDR1 and CDR2 from the germline V gene are MNHNY and SVGAGI (reference sequence). Here the CDR3 DNA reads TGTGCCAGCAGTCACCCACAGGGCACCAATCAGCCCCAGCATTTT. Amino acid sequence: CASSHPQGTNQPQHF.

J is TRBJ2-5 and V is TRBV10-2; D call uncertain. The CDR3 is made up of 12 amino acids. The germline gives CDR1 WSHSY, CDR2 SAAADI. V was clipped by 2 bases and J by 5 bases, with 6 bases between them. CDR3 loop: CASSEEVETQYF. The CDR3 DNA reads TGCGCCAGCAGTGAGGAGGTCGAGACCCAGTACTTC.

The chain links TRBV19 to TRBJ1-6; D is unresolved. V dropped 3 bases and J dropped 11 bases, with 8 bases sitting between them. The length of the CDR3 is 12 residues. Germline V lookup: CDR1 LNHDA, CDR2 SQIVND (reference sequence). The CDR3 DNA reads as TGTGCCAGTAGTATGAATGGGACACCCCTCCACTTT. Protein product: CASSMNGTPLHF. Filled out from reference TRBV19 and TRBJ1-6, the complete variable domain reads DGGITQSPKYLFRKEGQNVTLSCEQNLNHDAMYWYRQDPGQGLRLIYYSQIVNDFQKGDIAEGYSVSREKKESFPLTVTSAQKNPTAFYLCASSMNGTPLHFGNGTRLTVT.